The next 5 T cell receptor beta chains were all read from a single sample in a study of blood T cell repertoires in COVID-19 (dated by TCRdb to the early 2020s). Library creation used the immunoSEQ multiplex PCR assay. TCRdb holds this immuneACCESS table with in-frame rearrangements only. Some clones are missing; in checked studies, unresolved V genes explain under half, and the rest has no known cause. For this sample the table gives some 300,000 clones, of which around 89% were detected only once. The leading ten clones occupy around 1% of the sample. Sequenced material: peripheral blood. All receptors derive from a woman aged 40-49 years with COVID-19, enrolled during active disease.

The chain carries TRBV7-2 and TRBJ1-1, with 7 bases lining up with TRBD1. The CDR3 has 13 amino acids. V shed 0 bases, J shed 10 bases, and the junction held 5 bases outside the gene matches. Germline V gene lookup returns CDR1 SGHTA and CDR2 FQGNSA. In DNA form, the CDR3 reads TGTGCCAGCAGCTTAGCCGGACAGGCCCGAGCTTTCTTT. Translating it yields CASSLAGQARAFF.

The chain uses TRBV15 and TRBJ2-2; TRBD1 is a possible D gene (6 bases). CDR3 size: 16 residues. The V and J ends lost 0 bases and 6 bases respectively, with 14 bases between them. Per germline, CDR1 LNHNV and CDR2 YYDKDF (reference sequence). The CDR3 protein is CATSRERTAIAGELFF. In nucleotides, the CDR3 is TGTGCCACCAGCAGAGAAAGGACAGCAATCGCCGGGGAGCTGTTTTTT.

This clone was seen only once. The J gene is TRBJ2-7, the V gene TRBV27; 7 bases line up with TRBD1. Per germline, CDR1 MNHEY and CDR2 SMNVEV (reference sequence). The ends lost 4 bases at V and 3 bases at J; junction bases unmatched: 6. The CDR3 covers 14 residues. Written as DNA, the CDR3 is TGTGCCAGCAGTTGGGACAGCTTCAACTACGAGCAGTACTTC. Protein sequence: CASSWDSFNYEQYF.

This clone was picked up one time. The genes are TRBV29-1 and TRBJ2-1; the match to TRBD2 covers 10 bases. J lost 13 bases, V lost 1 base, and 10 bases had no gene match. The germline gives CDR1 SQVTM, CDR2 ANQGSEA. The CDR3 extends over 14 amino acids. CDR3 sequence: CSVEGRGLAGVQFF. The CDR3 region has the DNA TGCAGCGTTGAAGGGCGCGGGCTAGCGGGAGTACAGTTCTTC.

The chain combines TRBV19 with TRBJ2-7, with TRBD2 matching 7 bases. With V trimmed by 7 bases and J by 0 bases, 6 bases remained unmatched. The CDR3 totals 14 residues. Germline CDR1 LNHDA, CDR2 SQIVND (reference sequence). CDR3 sequence: CASKGTSDSYEQYF. The CDR3 DNA follows: TGTGCCAGTAAAGGAACTAGCGACTCCTACGAGCAGTACTTC.